This TCR beta chain was found in a study of shared clonotypes between healthy human individuals (dated by TCRdb to 2020 to 2022). Background for the entire study: The cohort included three men and a couple of women between 18 and 49 years of age. Each donor's leukapheresis produced roughly between roughly 0.85 and 9.5 billion PBMCs. Blood TCR repertoires of about five healthy adults were deeply sequenced to estimate repertoire size and the extent of clonotype sharing between individuals. Libraries were prepared and TCR repertoires were sequenced by different laboratories using diverse techniques, in order to increase sequencing depth and limit assay-specific biases. General findings and caveats noted by the study authors: Sampling was restricted to blood, and TCR repertoires in tissues likely differ from the TCR repertoires found in blood. Because the study included a small number of donors, the genetic and exposure-history diversity represented was limited. Based on pairwise subsampling, the degree of clonotype sharing among donors was expected to be affected by sequencing depth.

Between the V and J ends, shortened by 3 bases and 7 bases respectively, the junction contains 13 bases. The CDR3 runs 14 residues from the cysteine to the phenylalanine. The entry retains the CDR3 DNA only, 42 bases that are in frame from base 1. CDR1 is given as LNHDA and CDR2 as SQIVND, both from the germline V gene (reference sequence). This clone was found many times. The specificity of this receptor is unknown. No clone much larger than this one lies a single base away; base qualities are absent. Using the deep immunoSEQ assay, multiplex PCR amplified TCR CDR3 regions from genomic DNA. Genomic DNA extracted from each cell subset was distributed evenly over all wells of several immunoSEQ 96-well plates, and each plate served as one replicate. For unsorted PBMC, each replicate PCR was loaded with about 300 ng genomic DNA, equivalent to approximately 33,000 T cell genomes. Ten immunoSEQ deep assay plates were used to sequence the unsorted PBMC genomic DNA. Purified libraries were measured with a Qubit 3.0 fluorometer, size-checked on a Bioanalyzer 2100, and measured again with the KAPA Library Quantification kit. Each immunoSEQ 96-well plate was sequenced on its own single-read 150-cycle Illumina NextSeq 550 flow cell. The authors processed their data as follows. Because only junctional sequences without quality scores were contained in the immunoSEQ output, filtering matching that applied to full-length reads could not be performed. Sequences were annotated with PyIR, a Python wrapper for IgBLAST v1.9, using IMGT germline references to assign V/J genes and CDR3. Any read was removed if the V/J assignment was weak (E-value above 1e-6), the CDR3 was missing, or the read contained stop codons, out-of-frame junctions, or ambiguous translated residues. V3J clonotypes were defined as sequences sharing an identical inferred V gene, J gene, and CDR3 amino acid sequence. The percentage overlap between two repertoires was calculated by dividing the number of shared unique clonotypes by the size of the smaller repertoire. RTK rarefaction, the Chao1 estimator, and Recon v2.1 estimates of unobserved clonotypes were used to assess repertoire richness. Held by TCRdb, this immuneACCESS table contains in-frame sequences only and omits some clones. Under half of the omission traces to an unresolved V gene where checked; the cause of the rest is unknown. V and J calls and clone size come straight from that table; D and trimming were deduced from the DNA. The sample contains about 490,000 clones, roughly 85% of them found a single time. The top ten clonotypes cover about 12% of the sample.

Donors were healthy HIV-negative adults with no recently reported acute infections or vaccinations. All donors were Caucasian adults living in Nashville, Tennessee, USA. For unsorted samples, some 87 million PBMCs were counted, and genomic DNA was extracted using the QIAamp DNA Blood Mini kit. Blood was collected by leukapheresis, and PBMCs were isolated by Ficoll-Histopaque density gradient centrifugation and then cryopreserved in liquid nitrogen vapor phase. What was sequenced was PBMCs. This TCR was sampled from a woman aged 40 to 50 in good health. Some clones in this sample may be carry-over from other donors' samples. The chain is made from TRBV19 and TRBJ1-5, with no confident D gene call. The CDR3 protein: CASSIPARGQPQHF. The nucleotide sequence reads as follows: TGTGCCAGTAGTATTCCCGCCAGAGGCCAGCCCCAGCATTTT.